This T cell receptor (beta chain) was sequenced during a study of blood T cell repertoires in COVID-19. Looking at the study overall: Acute and convalescent COVID-19 samples came from the United States, Italy and Spain. From T cells, B-cell-depleted T cells, or PBMCs came the material, which was cDNA or gDNA.

CDR3 size: 16 residues. V trimming: 4 bases; J trimming: 4 bases; junction bases outside the gene matches: 8. Germline CDR1 and CDR2: MDHEN and SYDVKM. In the original analysis: Reference gene primer amplification in the assay estimated nucleated cell counts. TCRdb's table, derived via immunoSEQ multiplex PCR, lists solely in-frame clones and lacks some. That table gives V, J and clone size, and the DNA gave D and trimming. The top ten clones hold about 2% of a sample with under 200,000 clones, more than 75% of them seen once. Input material: peripheral blood. The clonotype comes from a man between 18 and 29 years old with acute or convalescent COVID-19. The V and J genes are TRBV28 and TRBJ2-5, with 11 bases aligning to TRBD2. The CDR3 sequence: CASSSDSGGASETQYF. In DNA, the CDR3 is TGTGCCAGCAGTTCTGATAGCGGGGGGGCCTCAGAGACCCAGTACTTC.